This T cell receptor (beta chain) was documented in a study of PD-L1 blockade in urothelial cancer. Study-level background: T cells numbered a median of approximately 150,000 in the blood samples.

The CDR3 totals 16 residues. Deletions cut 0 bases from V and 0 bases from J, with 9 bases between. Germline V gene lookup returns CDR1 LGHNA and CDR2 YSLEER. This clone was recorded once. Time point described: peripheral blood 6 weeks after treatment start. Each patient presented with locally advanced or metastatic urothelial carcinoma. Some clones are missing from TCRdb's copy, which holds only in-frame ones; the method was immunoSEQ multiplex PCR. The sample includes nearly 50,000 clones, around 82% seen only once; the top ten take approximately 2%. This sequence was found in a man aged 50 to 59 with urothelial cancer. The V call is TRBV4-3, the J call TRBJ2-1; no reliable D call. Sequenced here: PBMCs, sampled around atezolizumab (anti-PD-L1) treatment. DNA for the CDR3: TGCGCCAGCAGCCAAGATCTACAGAGCTCCTACAATGAGCAGTTCTTC. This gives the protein CASSQDLQSSYNEQFF.